The clone carrying this TCR beta chain was seen ten or more times. Its antigen is still unknown. The entry originates in a study of breast tumors, draining lymph nodes, adjacent tissues. Study results and caveats: That most tumor T cells come from lymph nodes remained unproven. Most tumor T cells seemingly derive from lymph node, then expand in tumor. Tumors had less TCR diversity than lymph nodes, more than nontumor tissue. Tumor and nontumor repertoires were significantly more similar in luminal-like than in basal-like breast cancer.

Breast cancer patients provided tissue from their axillary draining lymph nodes. The CDR3 has 16 amino acids. Per the germline V gene, CDR1 is LGHNA and CDR2 is YNFKEQ. V trimming: 1 base; J trimming: 5 bases; junction bases outside the gene matches: 4. TCRdb redid the calling of the multiplex PCR reads with MiXCR, one entry per CDR3 protein. The data show approximately 300,000 distinct CDR3 sequences, with roughly 30% seen just once and more than 0.95% held by the top ten. V usage is TRBV4-2 and J usage is TRBJ2-7; 14 bases are a match to TRBD2. This sequence originates from a female donor with breast cancer. Some clones in this sample may be carry-over from other donors' samples. The specimen sequenced was axillary lymph node tissue. The CDR3 sequence is CASSQGAGLAGDEQYF. For the CDR3, the DNA is TGTGCCAGCAGCCAAGGGGCGGGACTAGCGGGAGACGAGCAGTACTTC.